The next 4 T cell receptor beta chains were all read from a single sample in a study of low-dose radiotherapy and immunotherapy resistance in tumors. Both TCRalpha and TCRbeta chains were reverse transcribed with V-gene-specific primers. The PCR that amplified TCRs ran for about 18 cycles, relying on a constant-region primer and a V-primer adapter. TCRdb used MiXCR to reprocess the reads, holding one entry per CDR3 protein. The data show 65,000 to 90,000 distinct CDR3 sequences, approximately 20% seen once. Time point specified: before trial treatment. The sample in question was PBMCs, obtained before treatment. The receptor set was obtained from a male donor with prostate cancer.

The chain uses TRBV3-1 and TRBJ2-1; D is perhaps TRBD2 (5 bases). V dropped 0 bases and J dropped 4 bases, with 22 bases sitting between them. CDR3 length: 19 residues. CDR1 is LGHDT, CDR2 YNNKEL, per germline (reference sequence). DNA for the CDR3: TGTGCCAGCAGCCAAGAACTTGACCCCCGGAGTCGGGGTTACAATGAGCAGTTCTTC. It codes for CASSQELDPRSRGYNEQFF.

This clonotype was detected many times. The chain combines TRBV29-1 with TRBJ2-7; the match to TRBD1 covers 8 bases. The germline gives CDR1 SQVTM, CDR2 ANQGSEA. The CDR3 totals 14 residues. V shed 4 bases and J 4 bases; nucleotides not matched to a gene: 9. CDR3 sequence reads: CSVGAGTGVYEQYF. For the CDR3, the DNA is TGCAGCGTTGGAGCCGGGACAGGAGTTTACGAGCAGTACTTC.

The DNA of the CDR3 is TGTGCCTGGAGGATTGGGACTAGCTCCCCCACAGATACGCAGTATTTT. This gives the protein CAWRIGTSSPTDTQYF. This sequence joins TRBV30 and TRBJ2-3, with 9 bases matching TRBD2. CDR1 GTSNPN and CDR2 SVGIG come from the germline V gene (reference sequence). With 3 bases clipped from V and 2 bases from J, the junction kept 9 bases outside the gene matches. The length of the CDR3 is 16 residues.

This clonotype was detected ten times or more. The chain carries TRBV7-8 and TRBJ2-2; a weak D match, TRBD2 (5 bases). The germline CDR1 and CDR2 sequences are SGHVS and FQNEAQ. V was trimmed by 2 bases and J by 6 bases, leaving 13 bases between them. The CDR3 runs 15 residues. In DNA, the CDR3 is TGTGCCAGCAGCTTAAACCCGCTGCGGGCCGGGGAGCTGTTTTTT. This encodes CASSLNPLRAGELFF.